This T cell receptor beta chain was obtained from a study of control samples from healthy donors and cancer patients (dated by TCRdb to about 2020). Turning to this clone: What antigen it recognizes has not been identified. No quality values exist for individual bases; no much larger clone is one base distant.

Library preparation used the immunoSEQ multiplex PCR assay. The table was pulled from immuneACCESS by TCRdb, which kept in-frame rearrangements only. Such tables lose some clones; where checked, under half of the loss comes from unresolved V genes, and the rest has no known cause. Present in this sample are approximately 70,000 clones, more than 75% of which were seen just once. The ten largest clones add up to under 5% of the sample. The CDR3 runs 14 residues from the cysteine to the phenylalanine. Only the CDR3 portion is preserved as DNA: 42 bases, with reading frame beginning at the first base. Trimmed from V: 2 bases; trimmed from J: 5 bases; junction bases lacking a gene match: 3. CDR1 and CDR2 were assigned from the germline V gene as SGDLS and YYNGEE.

This receptor was taken from a woman aged 45-60 years in good health. The chain was built from TRBV9 and TRBJ2-1; 8 middle bases align to TRBD2. Sequenced material: blood. The CDR3 corresponds to CASSVGLVHNEQFF. The DNA sequence follows: TGTGCCAGCAGCGTGGGACTAGTCCACAATGAGCAGTTCTTC.